The clone carrying this T cell receptor (beta chain) was counted between two and nine times. Germline V lookup: CDR1 LNHDA, CDR2 SQIVND (reference sequence). This CDR3 spans 11 amino acids. This sample was included in a study of T cells after posttransplantation cyclophosphamide. Some clones are missing from TCRdb's copy, which holds only in-frame ones; the method was immunoSEQ multiplex PCR. Listed for the sample are about 15,000 clones, none seen a single time. A marrow graft followed busulfan-fludarabine conditioning, with cyclophosphamide on days +3 and +4. The chain combines TRBV19 with TRBJ1-1; 7 nucleotides match TRBD1. The sequences come from PBMCs, collected approximately 1,200 days after allogeneic stem cell transplant with posttransplant cyclophosphamide. The receptor comes from a female patient aged 40 to 55 who received an allogeneic stem cell transplant from a related donor, was CMV-positive, and had no GVHD. The T cells may partly be graft donor cells. This CDR3 reads CAAGGNTEAFF. The DNA for the CDR3 is TGTGCAGCAGGGGGGAACACTGAAGCTTTCTTT.